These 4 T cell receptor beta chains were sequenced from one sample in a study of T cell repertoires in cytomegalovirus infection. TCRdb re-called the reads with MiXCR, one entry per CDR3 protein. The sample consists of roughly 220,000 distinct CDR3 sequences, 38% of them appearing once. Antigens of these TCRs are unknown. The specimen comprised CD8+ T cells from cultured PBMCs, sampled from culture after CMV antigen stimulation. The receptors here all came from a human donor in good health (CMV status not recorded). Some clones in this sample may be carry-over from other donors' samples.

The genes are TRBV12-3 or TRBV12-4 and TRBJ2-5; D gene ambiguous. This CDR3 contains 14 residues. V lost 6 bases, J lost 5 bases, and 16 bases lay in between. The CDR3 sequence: CASRPELDRETQYF. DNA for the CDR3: TGTGCCAGCAGACCGGAGTTAGATCGGGAGACCCAGTACTTC.

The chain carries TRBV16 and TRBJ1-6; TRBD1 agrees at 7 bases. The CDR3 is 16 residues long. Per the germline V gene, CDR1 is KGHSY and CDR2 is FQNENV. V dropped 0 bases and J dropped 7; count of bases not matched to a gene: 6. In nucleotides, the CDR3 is TGTGCCAGCAGCCAATCGCAATCCAGGGGGAATTCACCCCTCCACTTT. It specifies CASSQSQSRGNSPLHF.

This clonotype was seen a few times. The CDR3 is CASSFPYTGELFF. CDR3 bases: TGTGCCAGCAGTTTTCCGTACACCGGGGAGCTGTTTTTT. The chain couples TRBV6-8 to TRBJ2-2; D gene uncertain. This CDR3 region has 13 residues. V was pared by 4 bases and J by 3 bases, with 6 bases between. Germline assignment: CDR1 MNHGY and CDR2 SAAAGT.

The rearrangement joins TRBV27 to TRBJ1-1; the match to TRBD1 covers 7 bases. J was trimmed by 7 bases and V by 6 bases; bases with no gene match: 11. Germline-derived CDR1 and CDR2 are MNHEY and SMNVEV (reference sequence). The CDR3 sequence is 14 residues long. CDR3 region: CASSTPGQTIEAFF. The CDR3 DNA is TGTGCCAGCAGCACCCCGGGACAGACAATTGAAGCTTTCTTT.